A selection of T cell receptor beta chains follows, all from one sample in a study of T-cell memory formation after mild COVID-19. TCRdb fed the 5' RACE reads into MiXCR, producing one record per CDR3 protein. The sample contains approximately 150,000 distinct CDR3 sequences, roughly 15% of which appear only once. The sequencing sample was made of PBMCs or a T cell subset sorted from them (not recorded which). The receptors originated from an adult woman who had mild COVID-19 (a few samples of this study predate the infection). Cell type and time point are not known. Both conserved end residues are part of each CDR3. D genes are given only for firm matches. Not all rows give a size; the values are once, few, many and, for expanded clones, a class.

CDR3,DNA,length,size,V,D,J
CASSSLKGGGPYNSPLHF,TGTGCCAGCAGCTCTCTAAAGGGGGGGGGCCCCTATAATTCACCCCTCCACTTT,18,.,TRBV7-9,.,TRBJ1-6
CASSLEFVEGETQYF,TGCGCCAGCAGCTTGGAATTCGTAGAGGGAGAGACCCAGTACTTC,15,.,TRBV5-1,.,TRBJ2-5
CASSLDRMNYGYTF,TGCGCCAGCAGCCTGGACAGGATGAACTATGGCTACACCTTC,14,few,TRBV5-1,TRBD1,TRBJ1-2
CASSFGQRETSYEQYF,TGTGCCAGCAGTTTTGGACAGCGGGAAACATCCTACGAGCAGTACTTC,16,few,TRBV12-3/TRBV12-4,.,TRBJ2-7
CASSSIRGTSYEQYF,TGTGCCAGCAGCTCAATCAGGGGCACCTCCTACGAGCAGTACTTC,15,.,TRBV7-9,.,TRBJ2-7
CASSRTGLAYEQYF,TGCGCCAGCAGCCGAACGGGACTAGCCTACGAGCAGTACTTC,14,few,TRBV5-1,TRBD2,TRBJ2-7
CATSDLIGLAGVYNEQFF,TGTGCCACCAGTGATTTGATCGGACTAGCGGGTGTCTACAATGAGCAGTTCTTC,18,many,TRBV24-1,TRBD2,TRBJ2-1
CASSYSKAGAEGYTF,TGTGCCAGCAGTTACTCGAAGGCAGGGGCCGAGGGCTACACCTTC,15,few,TRBV6-5,.,TRBJ1-2
CASSMRGESTYEQYF,TGTGCCAGTAGTATGAGGGGGGAGTCAACCTACGAGCAGTACTTC,15,.,TRBV19,.,TRBJ2-7
CASRRERGTKKSPLHF,TGTGCCAGCAGGAGAGAGCGGGGGACGAAGAAATCACCCCTCCACTTT,16,few,TRBV6-5,.,TRBJ1-6
CASSRFLTGAPGELFF,TGTGCCAGCAGTCGATTCCTCACAGGGGCCCCCGGGGAGCTGTTTTTT,16,.,TRBV2,TRBD1,TRBJ2-2
CASSSRLAGKSSYNEQFF,TGTGCCAGCAGCTCCCGACTAGCGGGGAAAAGCTCCTACAATGAGCAGTTCTTC,18,many,TRBV7-6,TRBD2,TRBJ2-1
CASSHDSSLLPFF,TGCGCCAGCAGCCACGACAGCTCCCTATTGCCGTTTTTT,13,.,TRBV4-1,.,TRBJ2-2
CASSFGAPLGGDTQYF,TGTGCCAGCAGTTTTGGCGCTCCCCTAGGTGGAGATACGCAGTATTTT,16,.,TRBV12-3/TRBV12-4,.,TRBJ2-3
CASSGHHETGELFF,TGTGCCAGCAGTGGACATCATGAGACCGGGGAGCTGTTTTTT,14,.,TRBV6-1,.,TRBJ2-2
CASSQDRAQGDTQYF,TGCGCCAGCAGCCAAGACAGGGCCCAGGGGGATACGCAGTATTTT,15,few,TRBV4-1,.,TRBJ2-3
CSARSLDSSYEQYF,TGCAGTGCTAGATCTTTGGACAGCTCCTACGAGCAGTACTTC,14,few,TRBV20-1,.,TRBJ2-7
CASSISRDNEQFF,TGTGCCAGCAGCATCTCACGAGACAATGAGCAGTTCTTC,13,.,TRBV27,.,TRBJ2-1
CAGGGGETQYF,TGTGCCGGCGGGGGGGGTGAGACCCAGTACTTC,11,.,TRBV10-3,TRBD2,TRBJ2-5
CASRTSGNRWSETQYF,TGTGCCAGCCGGACTAGCGGGAACCGCTGGTCGGAGACCCAGTACTTC,16,.,TRBV2,TRBD2,TRBJ2-5
CASSLPRGYTF,TGTGCCAGCAGCTTACCACGCGGCTACACCTTC,11,many,TRBV7-9,.,TRBJ1-2
CASSPPSNEKLFF,TGTGCCAGCAGCCCCCCGAGCAATGAAAAACTGTTTTTT,13,once,TRBV9,.,TRBJ1-4
CASSTNYEQYF,TGTGCCAGCAGTACCAACTACGAGCAGTACTTC,11,many,TRBV6-5,.,TRBJ2-7
CASSLVVQPYEQYF,TGCGCCAGCAGCTTGGTAGTACAGCCTTACGAGCAGTACTTC,14,few,TRBV5-1,.,TRBJ2-7
CASSDTSGEAFF,TGTGCCAGCAGTGACACGTCTGGGGAAGCTTTCTTT,12,.,TRBV25-1,.,TRBJ1-1
CASRGLAATDTQYF,TGCGCCAGCAGGGGACTAGCAGCCACAGATACGCAGTATTTT,14,.,TRBV5-1,TRBD2,TRBJ2-3
CASSSPRLGSIHEQFF,TGTGCCAGCAGTTCCCCCAGGCTGGGGAGTATTCATGAGCAGTTCTTC,16,few,TRBV6-5,.,TRBJ2-1
CASSQTPGQGRNTEAFF,TGTGCCAGCAGCCAAACACCGGGACAGGGGAGGAACACTGAAGCTTTCTTT,17,.,TRBV7-9,TRBD1,TRBJ1-1
CASSSGQGAYEQYF,TGCGCCAGCAGCTCGGGACAGGGGGCCTACGAGCAGTACTTC,14,.,TRBV5-1,TRBD1,TRBJ2-7
CAISGPGGEQYF,TGTGCCATCAGTGGGCCAGGGGGAGAGCAGTACTTC,12,.,TRBV10-3,TRBD1,TRBJ2-7
CASSAEASGSDEQYF,TGTGCCAGTTCTGCCGAAGCTAGCGGTTCCGATGAGCAGTACTTC,15,.,TRBV19,TRBD2,TRBJ2-7
CASSYQGTAGLEFF,TGTGCCAGCAGTTACCAAGGGACAGCCGGGTTGGAGTTCTTC,14,few,TRBV6-5,TRBD1,TRBJ2-1
CASSPGQGNEQFF,TGTGCCAGCTCACCAGGACAGGGGAATGAGCAGTTCTTC,13,few,TRBV18,TRBD1,TRBJ2-1
CAITRGTGVRILEQYF,TGTGCCATCACCCGCGGGACAGGGGTCCGCATCCTCGAGCAGTACTTC,16,few,TRBV10-3,TRBD1,TRBJ2-7
CASSLDGTEFYGYTF,TGCGCCAGCAGCTTGGACGGGACAGAATTCTATGGCTACACCTTC,15,.,TRBV5-1,TRBD1,TRBJ1-2
CASSLSGASSSYNEQFF,TGCGCCAGCAGCTTGTCCGGAGCCTCAAGCTCCTACAATGAGCAGTTCTTC,17,few,TRBV5-1,.,TRBJ2-1
CASSWLAGVFSTDTQYF,TGTGCCAGTAGCTGGCTAGCGGGAGTGTTTAGCACAGATACGCAGTATTTT,17,.,TRBV19,TRBD2,TRBJ2-3
CASSLWDRETGEQYF,TGTGCCAGCAGCTTATGGGACAGGGAAACGGGCGAGCAGTACTTC,15,.,TRBV5-4,TRBD1,TRBJ2-7
CASSEGPGHLQPQHF,TGTGCCAGCAGCGAGGGTCCGGGTCATCTTCAGCCCCAGCATTTT,15,.,TRBV5-6,.,TRBJ1-5
CASSAPTWTSGNVEQFF,TGTGCCAGCAGTGCCCCCACCTGGACTAGCGGGAATGTTGAGCAGTTCTTC,17,few,TRBV12-3/TRBV12-4,TRBD2,TRBJ2-1
CASSLTGQGVTGELFF,TGTGCCAGCAGCTTGACGGGACAGGGAGTAACCGGGGAGCTGTTTTTT,16,few,TRBV7-8,TRBD1,TRBJ2-2
CASSLVGRGNYEQYF,TGTGCCAGCAGCTTGGTAGGGAGGGGAAACTACGAGCAGTACTTC,15,few,TRBV5-8,TRBD2,TRBJ2-7
CASSNSGFNQPQHF,TGTGCCAGCAGCAACAGCGGGTTCAATCAGCCCCAGCATTTT,14,few,TRBV6-2/TRBV6-3,.,TRBJ1-5
CASSRLGGGSDTQYF,TGTGCCAGCAGTAGACTCGGGGGTGGTTCAGATACGCAGTATTTT,15,.,TRBV7-2,.,TRBJ2-3
CASSRDRSADQPQHF,TGTGCCAGCAGCAGGGACAGATCGGCGGATCAGCCCCAGCATTTT,15,few,TRBV7-8,TRBD1,TRBJ1-5
CSATSVLAIGSGQETQYF,TGCAGTGCTACAAGTGTACTAGCGATCGGGAGTGGACAAGAGACCCAGTACTTC,18,.,TRBV20-1,TRBD2,TRBJ2-5
CATRDGSYEQYF,TGTGCCACCAGGGACGGTTCCTACGAGCAGTACTTC,12,few,TRBV24-1,.,TRBJ2-7
CATRQGNTGELFF,TGTGCCACCAGACAGGGGAACACCGGGGAGCTGTTTTTT,13,.,TRBV9,TRBD1,TRBJ2-2
CAIRGTAGNTIYF,TGTGCCATCAGGGGGACAGCCGGAAACACCATATATTTT,13,few,TRBV10-3,TRBD1,TRBJ1-3